These 29 T cell receptor beta chains were all obtained from the same sample, sequenced in a study of blood T cell repertoires in COVID-19. Using immunoSEQ multiplex PCR, the repertoire was profiled, and TCRdb retains in-frame clones only, with some absent. The data show thousands of clones, more than 60% seen once. Sequencing used peripheral blood. The receptors derive from a human donor in a cohort sampled during active COVID-19.

V usage is TRBV5-4 and J usage is TRBJ1-5; no firm D call. The V end lost 4 bases, the J end lost 4 bases, and 12 bases lay between the germline ends. Germline CDR1 reads SGHNT; CDR2 reads YYREEE (reference sequence). This CDR3 is built from 14 residues. Here the CDR3 DNA reads TGTGCCAGCAGCATTGACGGGAAGAATCAGCCCCAGCATTTT. Translated: CASSIDGKNQPQHF.

The chain employs TRBV9 and TRBJ2-3; 13 bases are shared with TRBD2. The length of the CDR3 is 17 residues. Unmatched junction bases numbered 2, after V lost 0 bases and J lost 1 base. CDR1 and CDR2 from the germline V gene are SGDLS and YYNGEE. The CDR3 nucleotides are TGTGCCAGCAGCGTAGTAGGACTAGCGGGAGGCACAGATACGCAGTATTTT. This encodes CASSVVGLAGGTDTQYF.

The rearrangement uses TRBV19 and TRBJ2-7; TRBD2 agrees at 11 bases. The CDR3 consists of 22 residues. CDR1 and CDR2 from the germline V gene are LNHDA and SQIVND (reference sequence). The J segment lost 2 bases and the V segment lost 3 bases, leaving 24 bases of the junction unmatched. CDR3 in DNA: TGTGCCAGTAGTATGCGGGGACTAGCGGACCCCGTTAGGCGGGCGTCGGCCTACGAGCAGTACTTC. Translating it yields CASSMRGLADPVRRASAYEQYF. Full variable domain (remainder filled in from reference TRBV19 and TRBJ2-7): DGGITQSPKYLFRKEGQNVTLSCEQNLNHDAMYWYRQDPGQGLRLIYYSQIVNDFQKGDIAEGYSVSREKKESFPLTVTSAQKNPTAFYLCASSMRGLADPVRRASAYEQYFGPGTRLTVT.

The chain employs TRBV21-1 and TRBJ2-6; TRBD2 is taken as the D call from the table, unchecked against the DNA. TRBV21-1 is designated a pseudogene. The CDR3 contains 20 residues. The CDR3 DNA reads TGTGCCACCCCCCCCGGGGGGGGACTAGCGGGGGAATCTGGGGCCAACGTCCTGACTTTC. It codes for CATPPGGGLAGESGANVLTF.

The chain recombines TRBV12-3 or TRBV12-4 with TRBJ2-7; a weak D match, TRBD1 (6 bases). V lost 5 bases and J 5 bases, leaving 10 bases between the germline ends. This CDR3 contains 12 residues. The CDR3 sequence: CASSPGQNEQYF. For the CDR3, the DNA is TGTGCCAGCAGTCCCGGACAGAACGAGCAGTACTTC.

The rearrangement links TRBV6-5 to TRBJ1-6; 9 bases are shared with TRBD1. Germline-derived CDR1 and CDR2 are MNHEY and SVGAGI. V lost 2 bases and J lost 9; bases outside the gene matches: 5. The CDR3 is 15 amino acids. The CDR3 sequence is CASSYGDRVASPLHF. As DNA, the CDR3 is TGTGCCAGCAGTTACGGGGACAGGGTTGCTTCACCCCTCCACTTT.

The chain combines TRBV14 with TRBJ2-3; tentative D call: TRBD1 (6 bases). Germline V gene sequence: CDR1 SGHDN, CDR2 FVKESK. The V and J ends lost 1 base and 6 bases respectively, with 20 bases between them. The CDR3 length is 17 residues. DNA for the CDR3: TGTGCCAGCAGCCAAGGAGACAGGCCCGATGTGTGGGATACGCAGTATTTT. Its protein is CASSQGDRPDVWDTQYF.

The V and J genes are TRBV6-2 or TRBV6-3 and TRBJ2-5; 9 bases are shared with TRBD2. The CDR3 covers 15 residues. Per the germline V gene, CDR1 is MNHEY and CDR2 is SVGEGT. V lost 5 bases, J lost 4 bases, and 8 bases stayed unmatched. CDR3 region: CASSPVAGVGETQYF. Written as DNA, the CDR3 is TGTGCCAGCAGTCCCGTAGCGGGGGTGGGAGAGACCCAGTACTTC.

The table lists this clone with a few counts. The chain has TRBV28 and TRBJ2-5; D gene ambiguous. This CDR3 comprises 15 residues. The germline V gene has CDR1 MDHEN and CDR2 SYDVKM. Trimming shortened V by 2 bases and J by 3 bases, and 13 bases separated the two germline ends. The CDR3 region has the DNA TGTGCCAGCAGTTTAAGCCGTAAAGAGAAAGAGACCCAGTACTTC. Protein product: CASSLSRKEKETQYF.

The chain carries TRBV5-4 and TRBJ2-1; TRBD2 is a possible D gene (5 bases). Germline V CDR1 and CDR2: SGHNT, YYREEE (reference sequence). V shed 4 bases and J shed 10 bases, with 12 bases lying between them. CDR3 length: 12 residues. CDR3 nucleotides: TGTGCCAGCAGCCCGGGAAGACCAGAGCAGTTCTTC. This translates into CASSPGRPEQFF.

The rearrangement joins TRBV9 to TRBJ2-3; D is perhaps TRBD1 (5 bases). V lost 3 bases to trimming and J lost 7 bases, with 24 bases between them. The CDR3 consists of 17 residues. Germline values: CDR1 SGDLS, CDR2 YYNGEE. CDR3 sequence reads: CASSANLMGPSPNTQYF. CDR3 nucleotide sequence: TGTGCCAGCAGCGCCAATCTAATGGGGCCGTCGCCGAATACGCAGTATTTT.

This rearrangement joins TRBV28 to TRBJ2-6; D perhaps matches TRBD2 (5 bases). Trimming cost V 5 bases and J 6 bases, with 26 bases left between them. The length of the CDR3 is 19 residues. CDR1 MDHEN and CDR2 SYDVKM come from the germline V gene. In DNA form, the CDR3 reads TGTGCCAGCAGTCTCTGGACTGTTCCTAAGCCCTCTCTGGCCAACGTCCTGACTTTC. Amino acid sequence: CASSLWTVPKPSLANVLTF.

The CDR3 nucleotides read TGCGCCAGCAGCCTCTTTCCGACTAGCGGGACTCGGGACAATGAGCAGTTCTTC. This gives the protein CASSLFPTSGTRDNEQFF. This rearrangement joins TRBV4-1 to TRBJ2-1; 11 bases map to TRBD2. This CDR3 has 18 residues. The germline V gene encodes CDR1 MGHRA and CDR2 YSYEKL. J lost 5 bases, V lost 4 bases, and 13 bases had no gene match.

V gene TRBV28 combines with J gene TRBJ2-3; 8 bases are shared with TRBD2. Germline V lookup: CDR1 MDHEN, CDR2 SYDVKM. V dropped 3 bases and J dropped 2; count of bases not matched to a gene: 7. The CDR3 is 16 amino acids. This chain's CDR3 is CASSLWGGRNTDTQYF. The CDR3, as DNA: TGTGCCAGCAGTTTGTGGGGCGGGAGGAACACAGATACGCAGTATTTT.

The chain uses TRBV5-1 and TRBJ1-1, with D possibly matching TRBD1 (5 bases). This CDR3 has 17 amino acids. The germline gives CDR1 SGHRS, CDR2 YFSETQ. V was trimmed by 1 base and J by 1 base, leaving 17 bases between them. CDR3 DNA sequence: TGCGCCAGCAGCTTGATTTGGATGGGGGAGGAGAACACTGAAGCTTTCTTT. It specifies CASSLIWMGEENTEAFF.

This clone is deemed large (0.1 to 1%). This sequence joins TRBV29-1 and TRBJ2-7; D might be TRBD2 (5 bases). V was shortened by 6 bases and J by 5 bases, with 14 bases between the two germline ends. CDR3 length equals 12 residues. The germline CDR1 and CDR2 sequences are SQVTM and ANQGSEA. CDR3: CSVDDGVDEQYF. Here the CDR3 DNA reads TGCAGCGTCGACGACGGGGTCGACGAGCAGTACTTC.

The chain recombines TRBV16 with TRBJ1-1, with TRBD1 matching 8 bases. This CDR3 contains 19 residues. Germline CDR1 reads KGHSY; CDR2 reads FQNENV. V gave up 0 bases and J gave up 10 bases; unmatched junction bases: 22. The CDR3 bases are TGTGCCAGCAGCCAATCGCGGGGCAGGGGGCGCGGGTTGGCTCCCAGAGCTTTCTTT. Translated: CASSQSRGRGRGLAPRAFF. The whole variable domain, filled in from reference TRBV16 and TRBJ1-1, reads GEEVAQTPKHLVRGEGQKAKLYCAPIKGHSYVFWYQQVLKNEFKFLISFQNENVFDETGMPKERFSAKCLPNSPCSLEIQATKLEDSAVYFCASSQSRGRGRGLAPRAFFGQGTRLTVV.

This chain uses TRBV19 with TRBJ1-1; 9 bases line up with TRBD1. Germline V gene data show CDR1 as LNHDA and CDR2 as SQIVND (reference sequence). The CDR3 is 15 amino acids. The ends lost 5 bases at V and 4 bases at J; junction bases unmatched: 8. CDR3 bases: TGTGCCAGTAGTGACTCCGGGACAGGGCTCACTGAAGCTTTCTTT. Translation: CASSDSGTGLTEAFF.

The chain links TRBV4-3 to TRBJ2-5; 12 nucleotides align to TRBD2. V was pared by 0 bases and J by 6 bases, with 5 bases of the junction left unmatched. The germline V gene has CDR1 LGHNA and CDR2 YSLEER. This CDR3 comprises 16 residues. The CDR3 is CASSQEASGRGKTQYF. The CDR3 bases are TGCGCCAGCAGCCAAGAGGCTAGCGGGAGGGGAAAGACCCAGTACTTC.

This chain uses TRBV11-1 with TRBJ2-1; D gene unclear. The germline V gene encodes CDR1 SGHAT and CDR2 FQDESV (reference sequence). V was cut by 2 bases and J by 0 bases, with 8 bases left in between. The CDR3 totals 15 residues. In nucleotides, the CDR3 is TGTGCCAGCAGCTTATCCAGAAGCTCCTACAATGAGCAGTTCTTC. This translates into CASSLSRSSYNEQFF.

The chain employs TRBV6-5 and TRBJ2-2, with TRBD2 matching over 8 bases. The CDR3 loop spans 13 amino acids. In germline, CDR1 is MNHEY, CDR2 SVGAGI. The trim removed 9 bases at V and 8 bases at J, leaving 8 bases unmatched. In DNA, the CDR3 is TGTGCCAGTCGGGGCGGGAGGAGGGGGGAGCTGTTTTTT. Encoded protein: CASRGGRRGELFF.

The chain couples TRBV7-2 to TRBJ2-1, with TRBD2 matching over 7 bases. CDR1 is SGHTA, CDR2 FQGNSA, per germline. The CDR3 extends over 16 amino acids. V dropped 1 base and J dropped 6; count of bases not matched to a gene: 9. The CDR3 DNA sequence: TGTGCCAGCAGCTTAGTTGGGGGAGGGCCCTCCAATGAGCAGTTCTTC. This sequence encodes CASSLVGGGPSNEQFF.

The chain's CDR3 is CASTGRADYEQYF. DNA for the CDR3: TGTGCCAGCACGGGCAGGGCCGACTACGAGCAGTACTTC. The chain links TRBV28 to TRBJ2-7, with D tentatively TRBD1 (5 bases). V was pared by 7 bases and J by 3 bases, with 13 bases between. The CDR3 is 13 residues long. CDR1 is MDHEN and CDR2 is SYDVKM in the germline V gene.

The V call is TRBV12-5, the J call TRBJ1-1; the match to TRBD1 covers 11 bases. This CDR3 region has 16 residues. The V segment lost 1 base and the J segment 0 bases; nucleotides outside the gene matches: 1. Germline assignment: CDR1 LGHNT and CDR2 FRNRAP. DNA for the CDR3: TGTGCTAGTGGTTTGGGGACAGGGGGCTTGAACACTGAAGCTTTCTTT. Its translation is CASGLGTGGLNTEAFF.

The V and J genes are TRBV6-1 and TRBJ2-3; 8 nucleotides match TRBD2. Germline V gene lookup returns CDR1 MNHNS and CDR2 SASEGT. Losses at the gene ends were 3 bases for V and 0 bases for J; bases not matched to a gene: 2. The length of the CDR3 is 15 residues. Written as DNA, the CDR3 is TGTGCCAGCAGTGATATAGCGGGGAGCACAGATACGCAGTATTTT. It specifies CASSDIAGSTDTQYF.

The CDR3 loop is CASYRDRGTDGYTF. In nucleotides, the CDR3 is TGTGCCAGCTACCGGGACAGGGGAACCGATGGCTACACCTTC. The V call is TRBV6-5, the J call TRBJ1-2, with 10 bases that match TRBD1. Germline CDR1 is MNHEY and CDR2 is SVGAGI. The ends lost 8 bases at V and 6 bases at J; junction bases unmatched: 9. There are 14 residues in the CDR3.

V is TRBV28 and J is TRBJ1-5, with 7 bases identical to TRBD1. The CDR3 is 13 residues long. After removal of 8 bases from V and 5 bases from J, the junction contained 6 bases not matched to a gene. Germline values: CDR1 MDHEN, CDR2 SYDVKM. As DNA, the CDR3 is TGTGCCAGCCGCGCTCAGGGGGATCAGCCCCAGCATTTT. Protein: CASRAQGDQPQHF. Using reference TRBV28 and TRBJ1-5 for the parts outside the CDR3, the full variable domain is DVKVTQSSRYLVKRTGEKVFLECVQDMDHENMFWYRQDPGLGLRLIYFSYDVKMKEKGDIPEGYSVSREKKERFSLILESASTNQTSMYLCASRAQGDQPQHFGDGTRLSIL.

The J gene is TRBJ2-7, the V gene TRBV10-3; 12 nucleotides agree with TRBD2. The CDR3 extends over 17 amino acids. Germline V gives CDR1 ENHRY, CDR2 SYGVKD. The ends lost 6 bases at V and 5 bases at J; junction bases unmatched: 14. CDR3 sequence (DNA): TGTGCCATCAGGACCAGACTACTAGCGGGAGGTCGCCACGAGCAGTACTTC. This translates into CAIRTRLLAGGRHEQYF.

In this sample, this clone turned up once. This chain connects TRBV27 to TRBJ1-2; no clear D. V dropped 2 bases and J dropped 7 bases, with 11 bases sitting between them. The length of the CDR3 is 13 residues. The germline V gene has CDR1 MNHEY and CDR2 SMNVEV (reference sequence). The DNA of the CDR3 is TGTGCCAGCAGTTTAGGAAGAGGGAGTGGCTACACCTTC. It codes for CASSLGRGSGYTF.